The rows below give T cell receptor beta chains drawn from one sample of a study of shared clonotypes between healthy human individuals. Clones were read by immunoSEQ multiplex PCR, and TCRdb kept only the in-frame ones, dropping some. The repertoire holds nearly 2 million clones, with approximately 94% as singletons. The source material was naive CD8+ T cells sorted from blood. The receptors originated from a man younger than 35 in good health. The CDR3 runs from the conserved cysteine through the conserved F or W. Fields, in order: V gene, J gene, CDR3 protein.

v_call: TRBV6-6
j_call: TRBJ1-1
cdr3_aa: CASNLLMGEYTEAFF

v_call: TRBV11-2
j_call: TRBJ2-7
cdr3_aa: CASSLVGGSYEQYF

v_call: TRBV9
j_call: TRBJ2-2
cdr3_aa: CASSGLSGTNTGELFF

v_call: TRBV20-1
j_call: TRBJ1-6
cdr3_aa: CSRGSLHF

v_call: TRBV13
j_call: TRBJ1-2
cdr3_aa: CASSLGAAANYGYTF

v_call: TRBV27
j_call: TRBJ2-3
cdr3_aa: CASSPSPTDTQYF

v_call: TRBV30
j_call: TRBJ1-5
cdr3_aa: CAWSVQSGQPQHF

v_call: TRBV9
j_call: TRBJ2-7
cdr3_aa: CASSVVAGNGIYEQYF

v_call: TRBV27
j_call: TRBJ2-3
cdr3_aa: CASSVAGTFSSTDTQYF

v_call: TRBV9
j_call: TRBJ2-5
cdr3_aa: CASGGEPLETQYF

v_call: TRBV5-4
j_call: TRBJ2-5
cdr3_aa: CASSFTGTAYQETQYF

v_call: TRBV4-3
j_call: TRBJ2-3
cdr3_aa: CASSQETNADTQYF

v_call: TRBV27
j_call: TRBJ1-2
cdr3_aa: CASGRQGEGYGYTF

v_call: TRBV7-3
j_call: TRBJ1-6
cdr3_aa: CASSFFRQDINSPLHF

v_call: TRBV5-6
j_call: TRBJ2-3
cdr3_aa: CASSLAVSASTDTQYF

v_call: TRBV5-1
j_call: TRBJ2-7
cdr3_aa: CASSNLGRVGTSGYEQYF

v_call: TRBV28
j_call: TRBJ2-7
cdr3_aa: CASSGQGMTYEQYF

v_call: TRBV27
j_call: TRBJ1-1
cdr3_aa: CASSLGSEAFF

v_call: TRBV19
j_call: TRBJ1-2
cdr3_aa: CASSETGYGYTF

v_call: TRBV28
j_call: TRBJ1-4
cdr3_aa: CASSSPVSTANEKLFF

v_call: TRBV30
j_call: TRBJ1-4
cdr3_aa: CAWGRTGATNEKLFF

v_call: TRBV7-8
j_call: TRBJ2-2
cdr3_aa: CASSRGLAGDTGELFF

v_call: TRBV5-6
j_call: TRBJ1-5
cdr3_aa: CASSLSTGTQPQHF

v_call: TRBV6-5
j_call: TRBJ2-2
cdr3_aa: CASGGVGELFF

v_call: TRBV4-3
j_call: TRBJ1-2
cdr3_aa: CASSQDRQTGNFYGYTF

v_call: TRBV4-3
j_call: TRBJ2-7
cdr3_aa: CASSQEWLGYEQYF

v_call: TRBV9
j_call: TRBJ2-2
cdr3_aa: CASSVDRDRGDTGELFF

v_call: TRBV27
j_call: TRBJ2-4
cdr3_aa: CASSLYWSHGAKNIQYF

v_call: TRBV15
j_call: TRBJ2-1
cdr3_aa: CATNEGPNEQFF